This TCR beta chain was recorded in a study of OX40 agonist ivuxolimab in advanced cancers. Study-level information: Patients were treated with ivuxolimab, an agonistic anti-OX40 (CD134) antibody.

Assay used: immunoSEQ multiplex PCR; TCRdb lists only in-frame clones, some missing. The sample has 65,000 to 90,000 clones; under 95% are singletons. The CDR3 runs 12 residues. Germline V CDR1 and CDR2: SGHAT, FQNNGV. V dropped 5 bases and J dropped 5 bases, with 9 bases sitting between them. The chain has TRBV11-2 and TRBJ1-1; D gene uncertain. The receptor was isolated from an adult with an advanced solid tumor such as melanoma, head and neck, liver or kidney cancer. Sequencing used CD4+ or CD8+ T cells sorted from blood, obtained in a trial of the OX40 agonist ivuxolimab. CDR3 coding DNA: TGTGCCAGCAGCCTTTGGGGTACTGAAGCTTTCTTT. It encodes CASSLWGTEAFF. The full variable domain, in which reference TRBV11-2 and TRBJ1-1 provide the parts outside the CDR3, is EAGVAQSPRYKIIEKRQSVAFWCNPISGHATLYWYQQILGQGPKLLIQFQNNGVVDDSQLPKDRFSAERLKGVDSTLKIQPAKLEDSAVYLCASSLWGTEAFFGQGTRLTVV.